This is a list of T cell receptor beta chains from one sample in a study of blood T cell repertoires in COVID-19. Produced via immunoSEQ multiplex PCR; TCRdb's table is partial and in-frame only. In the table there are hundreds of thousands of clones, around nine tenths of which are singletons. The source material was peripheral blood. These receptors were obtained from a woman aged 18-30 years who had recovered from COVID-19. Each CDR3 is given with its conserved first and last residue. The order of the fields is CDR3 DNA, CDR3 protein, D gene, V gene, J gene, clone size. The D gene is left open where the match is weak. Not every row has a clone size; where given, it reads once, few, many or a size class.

CDR3 DNA: TGTGCCAGCAGCTTAGCCCCGGGAACGGAGCAGTACTTC
CDR3 protein: CASSLAPGTEQYF
D gene: -
V gene: TRBV7-2
J gene: TRBJ2-7
clone size: -

CDR3 DNA: TGTGCCAGCTCTAGTCAGGGGGCTGACTATGGCTACACCTTC
CDR3 protein: CASSSQGADYGYTF
D gene: TRBD1
V gene: TRBV18
J gene: TRBJ1-2
clone size: -

CDR3 DNA: TGTGCCTGGAGTTGGAGTTTTTACGGCGAGCAGTACTTC
CDR3 protein: CAWSWSFYGEQYF
D gene: -
V gene: TRBV30
J gene: TRBJ2-7
clone size: -

CDR3 DNA: TGTGCCAGCAGCCCAGGGGGCGCTGGGGCCAACGTCCTGACTTTC
CDR3 protein: CASSPGGAGANVLTF
D gene: TRBD1
V gene: TRBV9
J gene: TRBJ2-6
clone size: -

CDR3 DNA: TGTGCCAGCAGTCTGACAGGGGATCAGAGCACAGATACGCAGTATTTT
CDR3 protein: CASSLTGDQSTDTQYF
D gene: TRBD1
V gene: TRBV6-2/TRBV6-3
J gene: TRBJ2-3
clone size: -

CDR3 DNA: TGTGCCAGCGGGAGGACAGGGGAGGCCACCGGGGAGCTGTTTTTT
CDR3 protein: CASGRTGEATGELFF
D gene: TRBD1
V gene: TRBV6-6
J gene: TRBJ2-2
clone size: -

CDR3 DNA: TGTGCCAGCAGCTTGGCCCGGGACAGCCAAGAGACCCAGTACTTC
CDR3 protein: CASSLARDSQETQYF
D gene: TRBD1
V gene: TRBV5-6
J gene: TRBJ2-5
clone size: -

CDR3 DNA: TGTGCCAGCATCGGAGGGACTAGCGGGGACAATGAGCAGTTCTTC
CDR3 protein: CASIGGTSGDNEQFF
D gene: TRBD2
V gene: TRBV7-2
J gene: TRBJ2-1
clone size: -

CDR3 DNA: TGTGCCAGCAGTGGCGGAGTATACAATGAGCAGTTCTTC
CDR3 protein: CASSGGVYNEQFF
D gene: -
V gene: TRBV2
J gene: TRBJ2-1
clone size: -

CDR3 DNA: TGTGCCAGTAACCCCTCTCGGGTAGTTCGGGTCACAGATACGCAGTATTTT
CDR3 protein: CASNPSRVVRVTDTQYF
D gene: -
V gene: TRBV19
J gene: TRBJ2-3
clone size: once

CDR3 DNA: TGTGCCAGCAGCTTATTAGGGGGCCCTGATAACTATGGCTACACCTTC
CDR3 protein: CASSLLGGPDNYGYTF
D gene: TRBD1
V gene: TRBV7-2
J gene: TRBJ1-2
clone size: -

CDR3 DNA: TGTGCCAGCATCGTCTCCCCGGGACAGGGAGACAATGAGCAGTTCTTC
CDR3 protein: CASIVSPGQGDNEQFF
D gene: TRBD1
V gene: TRBV5-4
J gene: TRBJ2-1
clone size: -

CDR3 DNA: TGTGCCAGCAGCTTCACCTTAGTGGGAGTGCCCCTCTACGAGCAGTACTTC
CDR3 protein: CASSFTLVGVPLYEQYF
D gene: -
V gene: TRBV11-2
J gene: TRBJ2-7
clone size: -

CDR3 DNA: TGTGCCAGTAGTCCGGGACAGATGAACACTGAAGCTTTCTTT
CDR3 protein: CASSPGQMNTEAFF
D gene: TRBD1
V gene: TRBV19
J gene: TRBJ1-1
clone size: -

CDR3 DNA: TGTGCCAGCACTTTAGGACAGGCTGGAAACACCATATATTTT
CDR3 protein: CASTLGQAGNTIYF
D gene: TRBD1
V gene: TRBV6-5
J gene: TRBJ1-3
clone size: -

CDR3 DNA: TGTGCCAGCAGTTTCCCAACAGGGGGCACTGAAGCTTTCTTT
CDR3 protein: CASSFPTGGTEAFF
D gene: TRBD1
V gene: TRBV6-1
J gene: TRBJ1-1
clone size: -

CDR3 DNA: TGTGCCAGCAGCGTATGGGCAGAAATCTACAATGAGCAGTTCTTC
CDR3 protein: CASSVWAEIYNEQFF
D gene: -
V gene: TRBV9
J gene: TRBJ2-1
clone size: -

CDR3 DNA: TGCGCCAGCAGCTTGGTAGCGGGCGGGAGTAGTGATGAGCAGTTCTTC
CDR3 protein: CASSLVAGGSSDEQFF
D gene: TRBD2
V gene: TRBV5-1
J gene: TRBJ2-1
clone size: -

CDR3 DNA: TGTGCCAGTGGGTTGGGACAGGTAAAACAAGAGACCCAGTACTTC
CDR3 protein: CASGLGQVKQETQYF
D gene: TRBD1
V gene: TRBV19
J gene: TRBJ2-5
clone size: -

CDR3 DNA: TGTGCCACCAGTGATTTCGGGGGGCCGAACACCGGGGAGCTGTTTTTT
CDR3 protein: CATSDFGGPNTGELFF
D gene: -
V gene: TRBV24-1
J gene: TRBJ2-2
clone size: -

CDR3 DNA: TGTGCCAGCAGCTTTATAGTTTCTGGGGCCAACGTCCTGACTTTC
CDR3 protein: CASSFIVSGANVLTF
D gene: -
V gene: TRBV7-8
J gene: TRBJ2-6
clone size: -

CDR3 DNA: TGTGCCAGTAGCCGCGAACAGGGGGCCTATAGCAATCAGCCCCAGCATTTT
CDR3 protein: CASSREQGAYSNQPQHF
D gene: TRBD1
V gene: TRBV19
J gene: TRBJ1-5
clone size: -

CDR3 DNA: TGTGCCAGCAGCCGGGGGGCCGCTTCTGAAGCTTTCTTT
CDR3 protein: CASSRGAASEAFF
D gene: -
V gene: TRBV11-1
J gene: TRBJ1-1
clone size: -

CDR3 DNA: TGTGCCACCAGCAGAGGTCGGGGTGAGCAGTTCTTC
CDR3 protein: CATSRGRGEQFF
D gene: -
V gene: TRBV15
J gene: TRBJ2-1
clone size: -

CDR3 DNA: TGTGCCAGCAGCCCGGGGGGGACTAGCGGCTCCTACGAGCAGTACTTC
CDR3 protein: CASSPGGTSGSYEQYF
D gene: TRBD2
V gene: TRBV9
J gene: TRBJ2-7
clone size: once

CDR3 DNA: TGTGCCAGCAGCCTGCAGGGTAGTAATTCACCCCTCCACTTT
CDR3 protein: CASSLQGSNSPLHF
D gene: -
V gene: TRBV5-4
J gene: TRBJ1-6
clone size: once

CDR3 DNA: TGCGCCAGCAGTGAGTCCTACGGGACTAGCGGGACCAATGAGCAGTTCTTC
CDR3 protein: CASSESYGTSGTNEQFF
D gene: TRBD2
V gene: TRBV10-2
J gene: TRBJ2-1
clone size: -

CDR3 DNA: TGTGCCACCAGTGATGGGGGCAGGGGGAACATTCAGTACTTC
CDR3 protein: CATSDGGRGNIQYF
D gene: TRBD1
V gene: TRBV24-1
J gene: TRBJ2-4
clone size: -

CDR3 DNA: TGTGCCAGCAGCTTCGACAGGGGATCCTACAATGAGCAGTTCTTC
CDR3 protein: CASSFDRGSYNEQFF
D gene: TRBD1
V gene: TRBV7-3
J gene: TRBJ2-1
clone size: -

CDR3 DNA: TGTGCCACCAGTGACCCCGACAGTGCTGAGCAGTTCTTC
CDR3 protein: CATSDPDSAEQFF
D gene: -
V gene: TRBV24-1
J gene: TRBJ2-1
clone size: once

CDR3 DNA: TGTGCCAGTAGTATCAGGGCCTGGGAGACCCAGTACTTC
CDR3 protein: CASSIRAWETQYF
D gene: -
V gene: TRBV19
J gene: TRBJ2-5
clone size: -

CDR3 DNA: TGTGCTAGTGGTACAGGTATTCTGTCCTACGAGCAGTACTTC
CDR3 protein: CASGTGILSYEQYF
D gene: -
V gene: TRBV12-5
J gene: TRBJ2-7
clone size: few

CDR3 DNA: TGCAGCGTCGGACTAGCGGGAGACGAGCAGTACTTC
CDR3 protein: CSVGLAGDEQYF
D gene: TRBD2
V gene: TRBV29-1
J gene: TRBJ2-7
clone size: -

CDR3 DNA: TGTGCCAGTAGTATCCAAAGCCCGAACACCGGGGAGCTATTTTTT
CDR3 protein: CASSIQSPNTGELFF
D gene: -
V gene: TRBV19
J gene: TRBJ2-2
clone size: -

CDR3 DNA: TGTGCCACCAGTGAAGCACTTGGGTCCGGGACTAGCGGGACCCCCACAGATACGCAGTATTTT
CDR3 protein: CATSEALGSGTSGTPTDTQYF
D gene: TRBD2
V gene: TRBV24-1
J gene: TRBJ2-3
clone size: -

CDR3 DNA: TGTGCCAGCCAGCTTGTCGGGGGGCCGGGCAATGAGCAGTTCTTC
CDR3 protein: CASQLVGGPGNEQFF
D gene: -
V gene: TRBV6-5
J gene: TRBJ2-1
clone size: once

CDR3 DNA: TGTGCCAGCAGTTACTTTTCTAGCGGGAGCTCCTACGAGCAGTACTTC
CDR3 protein: CASSYFSSGSSYEQYF
D gene: TRBD2
V gene: TRBV6-5
J gene: TRBJ2-7
clone size: -

CDR3 DNA: TGTGCCAGCAGCCTAGCGGGAGTTCGTGAGACCCAGTACTTC
CDR3 protein: CASSLAGVRETQYF
D gene: TRBD2
V gene: TRBV3-1/TRBV3-2
J gene: TRBJ2-5
clone size: -

CDR3 DNA: TGTGCCAGCAGTCGGGGGGCCGAGACCCAGTACTTC
CDR3 protein: CASSRGAETQYF
D gene: -
V gene: TRBV2
J gene: TRBJ2-5
clone size: -

CDR3 DNA: TGTGCCAGCAGTTTTCGGGACAGGGGGCGATCTTTTACGAACACCGGGGAGCTGTTTTTT
CDR3 protein: CASSFRDRGRSFTNTGELFF
D gene: TRBD1
V gene: TRBV27
J gene: TRBJ2-2
clone size: -

CDR3 DNA: TGTGCCAGCAGCCGTCGGACCGGGACTAGCTTTTACAATGAGCAGTTCTTC
CDR3 protein: CASSRRTGTSFYNEQFF
D gene: TRBD2
V gene: TRBV14
J gene: TRBJ2-1
clone size: -

CDR3 DNA: TGTGCCAGTAGTGAACAGGGGGCTAACGAGCAGTACTTC
CDR3 protein: CASSEQGANEQYF
D gene: TRBD1
V gene: TRBV19
J gene: TRBJ2-7
clone size: -

CDR3 DNA: TGTGCCAGCAACCGGGGACTAGCGGGGGTCACAGATACGCAGTATTTT
CDR3 protein: CASNRGLAGVTDTQYF
D gene: TRBD2
V gene: TRBV14
J gene: TRBJ2-3
clone size: once

CDR3 DNA: TGTGCCAGCAGCTTGTCGACTAGCGGAGAAGACAATGAGCAGTTCTTC
CDR3 protein: CASSLSTSGEDNEQFF
D gene: TRBD2
V gene: TRBV2
J gene: TRBJ2-1
clone size: -

CDR3 DNA: TGTGCCAGCAGTTACGACAGGGGCCTATACGATGAGCAGTTCTTC
CDR3 protein: CASSYDRGLYDEQFF
D gene: TRBD1
V gene: TRBV6-2/TRBV6-3
J gene: TRBJ2-1
clone size: -

CDR3 DNA: TGTGCCAGCAGCTTATGGGGGAGGGCTGGTATCATCGCTGAAGCTTTCTTT
CDR3 protein: CASSLWGRAGIIAEAFF
D gene: -
V gene: TRBV7-2
J gene: TRBJ1-1
clone size: -

CDR3 DNA: TGTGCCAGCAGCCCGCGTCAGGGGTATCCAACCTACGAGCAGTACTTC
CDR3 protein: CASSPRQGYPTYEQYF
D gene: -
V gene: TRBV9
J gene: TRBJ2-7
clone size: -

CDR3 DNA: TGTGCCAGCGCTACCGGGACCTACGAGCAGTACTTC
CDR3 protein: CASATGTYEQYF
D gene: -
V gene: TRBV12-3/TRBV12-4
J gene: TRBJ2-7
clone size: -

CDR3 DNA: TGCGCCAGCAGTGTTCCGGACACCGGGGAGCTGTTTTTT
CDR3 protein: CASSVPDTGELFF
D gene: -
V gene: TRBV10-2
J gene: TRBJ2-2
clone size: -

CDR3 DNA: TGTGCCACCACCCCGGGACTAGCGGGAGCGAACACCGGGGAGCTGTTTTTT
CDR3 protein: CATTPGLAGANTGELFF
D gene: TRBD2
V gene: TRBV19
J gene: TRBJ2-2
clone size: -

CDR3 DNA: TGTGCCAGTACTCCTGGACGGCAGGGGCTCAATCAGCCCCAGCATTTT
CDR3 protein: CASTPGRQGLNQPQHF
D gene: -
V gene: TRBV19
J gene: TRBJ1-5
clone size: -

CDR3 DNA: TGTGCCAGTAGTATATCTTCCCGTCCGAACACTGAAGCTTTCTTT
CDR3 protein: CASSISSRPNTEAFF
D gene: -
V gene: TRBV19
J gene: TRBJ1-1
clone size: -

CDR3 DNA: TGTGCCAGCAGATCGACAGGGGCCATCGACTACACCTTC
CDR3 protein: CASRSTGAIDYTF
D gene: TRBD1
V gene: TRBV27
J gene: TRBJ1-2
clone size: -

CDR3 DNA: TGTGCCAGCCGCGGTGCGCCGGAGACCCAGTACTTC
CDR3 protein: CASRGAPETQYF
D gene: -
V gene: TRBV25-1
J gene: TRBJ2-5
clone size: few

CDR3 DNA: TGTGCCAGCAGCTTATCCCCCGGACACCCCAATGAGCAGTTCTTC
CDR3 protein: CASSLSPGHPNEQFF
D gene: -
V gene: TRBV7-2
J gene: TRBJ2-1
clone size: -

CDR3 DNA: TGCAGCGTTGAAGGGAGGTCGCCTACTGGTGAGCAGTTCTTC
CDR3 protein: CSVEGRSPTGEQFF
D gene: -
V gene: TRBV29-1
J gene: TRBJ2-1
clone size: -

CDR3 DNA: TGTGCCAGCAGCCAAGCGACAGGGCTGTCTCATGAGCAGTTCTTC
CDR3 protein: CASSQATGLSHEQFF
D gene: TRBD1
V gene: TRBV4-2
J gene: TRBJ2-1
clone size: -

CDR3 DNA: TGTGCCAGCAGCTTATCAGGGACAAGTAATCAGCCCCAGCATTTT
CDR3 protein: CASSLSGTSNQPQHF
D gene: -
V gene: TRBV5-5
J gene: TRBJ1-5
clone size: -

CDR3 DNA: TGTGCCAGCAGAGGGCAACGGGAGTGGGGAAACTACCAGTACTTC
CDR3 protein: CASRGQREWGNYQYF
D gene: -
V gene: TRBV13
J gene: TRBJ2-7
clone size: -

CDR3 DNA: TGTGCCAGCTCACCCACGACAGGGGATCCGGCTGAAGCTTTCTTT
CDR3 protein: CASSPTTGDPAEAFF
D gene: TRBD1
V gene: TRBV18
J gene: TRBJ1-1
clone size: -